This passage covers 22 T cell receptor beta chains from one sample sequenced in a study of beta chain features in type 1 diabetes. Their specific antigens are unknown. Study outcomes and limitations: Significant though moderate, a shortening of TCRB CDR3s appeared in all four CD4+ subsets of Type 1 diabetes patients.

Reverse transcription of all isolated RNA meant that expressed TCRB transcripts were sequenced. TCRdb's copy holds only in-frame clones and misses some; the assay was immunoSEQ multiplex PCR. The data show roughly 400,000 clones, about 10% seen once. Sequencing was performed on central memory CD4+ T cells from blood. The receptors were sampled from a man aged 30-40 years with type 1 diabetes.

This clone was seen a handful of times. The V and J genes are TRBV27 and TRBJ2-7; TRBD2 agrees at 9 bases. J was trimmed by 3 bases and V by 2 bases; bases with no gene match: 5. This CDR3 is 15 amino acids long. Germline V gene data show CDR1 as MNHEY and CDR2 as SMNVEV (reference sequence). The CDR3 coding sequence is TGTGCCAGCAGTTTAATTCTAGCGGGGTACTACGAGCAGTACTTC. This codes for CASSLILAGYYEQYF.

This clone was detected only a few times. This chain links TRBV19 with TRBJ2-6; 8 nucleotides match TRBD2. The length of the CDR3 is 19 residues. CDR1 is LNHDA, CDR2 SQIVND, per germline (reference sequence). V was pared by 7 bases and J by 3 bases, with 17 bases of the junction left unmatched. CDR3 coding DNA: TGTGCCAGTACCTCCCTAGCGTCCGGGAGGGCCGGTGGGGCCAACGTCCTGACTTTC. Translation gives CASTSLASGRAGGANVLTF.

This clone occurred a few times. The gene calls are TRBV10-3 and TRBJ1-1; D perhaps matches TRBD1 (6 bases). The CDR3 is 15 residues long. In germline, CDR1 is ENHRY, CDR2 SYGVKD. The germline V and J ends were trimmed by 0 bases and 5 bases, with 13 bases remaining between them. The CDR3 region is CAISESGGLGTEAFF. In DNA form, the CDR3 reads TGTGCCATCAGTGAGTCCGGGGGGCTGGGGACTGAAGCTTTCTTT.

The chain couples TRBV5-6 to TRBJ2-7; 7 bases line up with TRBD2. The CDR3 has 16 residues. Losses at the gene ends were 2 bases for V and 7 bases for J; bases not matched to a gene: 15. CDR1 is SGHDT and CDR2 is YYEEEE in the germline V gene. The CDR3 region is CASSLLGGSGAGEQYF. CDR3 coding DNA: TGTGCCAGCAGCTTATTGGGTGGGAGCGGAGCGGGAGAGCAGTACTTC.

The rearrangement uses TRBV7-2 and TRBJ2-3; weak D call: TRBD2 (5 bases). Trimming removed 3 bases from V and 2 bases from J, with 18 bases in between. CDR1 and CDR2 from the germline V gene are SGHTA and FQGNSA. The CDR3 has 17 residues. The CDR3 nucleotides are TGTGCCAGCAGCTTCCCCCGGCTAGCTCAGAACACAGATACGCAGTATTTT. Amino acid sequence: CASSFPRLAQNTDTQYF.

This clone was counted only a few times. The chain recombines TRBV7-9 with TRBJ2-2, with 7 bases matching TRBD1. V trimming: 5 bases; J trimming: 0 bases; junction bases outside the gene matches: 6. From germline, CDR1 is SEHNR and CDR2 FQNEAQ (reference sequence). The CDR3 is 16 amino acids. The CDR3 nucleotides read TGTGCCAGCAGCACCGGACAGGCCGCGAACACCGGGGAGCTGTTTTTT. This sequence encodes CASSTGQAANTGELFF.

The rearrangement links TRBV4-3 to TRBJ2-1, with D tentatively TRBD1 or TRBD2 (5 bases each). The CDR3 extends over 18 amino acids. Trimming stripped 4 bases from V and 0 bases from J, with 19 bases between. In germline, CDR1 is LGHNA, CDR2 YSLEER. The CDR3 DNA reads as TGCGCCAGCAGCCCGCAGGGACGGGGTGCAAGCTCCTACAATGAGCAGTTCTTC. Translating it yields CASSPQGRGASSYNEQFF.

The V and J genes are TRBV30 and TRBJ2-6, with D uncertain. Trimming shortened V by 0 bases and J by 6 bases, and 9 bases separated the two germline ends. Germline CDR1 reads GTSNPN; CDR2 reads SVGIG (reference sequence). The CDR3 runs to 14 residues. This chain's CDR3 is CAWSVDTVANVLTF. CDR3 DNA: TGTGCCTGGAGTGTTGACACTGTGGCCAACGTCCTGACTTTC.

The chain recombines TRBV7-9 with TRBJ2-1; 12 bases fit TRBD2. CDR3 length: 15 amino acids. Trimming removed 6 bases from V and 6 bases from J; junction bases left unmatched: 6. Germline V gene sequence: CDR1 SEHNR, CDR2 FQNEAQ (reference sequence). This CDR3 reads CASRGLAGGPNEQFF. CDR3 coding DNA: TGTGCCAGCAGAGGCCTAGCGGGAGGGCCCAATGAGCAGTTCTTC.

This clone was observed a handful of times. The gene calls are TRBV7-9 and TRBJ1-4; the match to TRBD1 covers 7 bases. Germline V gene data show CDR1 as SEHNR and CDR2 as FQNEAQ (reference sequence). J gave up 5 bases and V 5 bases, and 8 bases lay outside the gene matches. The CDR3 consists of 15 residues. In nucleotides, the CDR3 is TGTGCCAGCAGCCCCGACAGGGAACCGAATGAAAAACTGTTTTTT. This translates into CASSPDREPNEKLFF.

This clone was seen more than once but under ten times. This chain uses TRBV7-8 with TRBJ2-2; 10 bases match TRBD2. The CDR3 sequence is 16 residues long. Germline V gene data show CDR1 as SGHVS and CDR2 as FQNEAQ. The trim removed 4 bases at V and 4 bases at J, leaving 6 bases unmatched. DNA of the CDR3: TGTGCCAGCAGCTCTAGCGGGAGTGGGGTCACCGGGGAGCTGTTTTTT. Translated, it gives CASSSSGSGVTGELFF.

The rearrangement uses TRBV2 and TRBJ2-5; unclear D gene. The germline V gene encodes CDR1 SNHLY and CDR2 FYNNEI. V shed 4 bases and J shed 1 base, with 1 base lying between them. This CDR3 comprises 11 residues. The CDR3 nucleotides are TGTGCCAGCAGTGGCCAAGAGACCCAGTACTTC. The encoded protein is CASSGQETQYF.

This clone was observed at least ten times. The chain uses TRBV5-4 and TRBJ2-5; 9 bases are a match to TRBD1. The ends lost 0 bases at V and 4 bases at J; junction bases unmatched: 7. The CDR3 totals 16 residues. Germline CDR1 and CDR2: SGHNT and YYREEE (reference sequence). Here the CDR3 DNA reads TGTGCCAGCAGCTTGGCTGGGGGGGGACAGGGAGAGACCCAGTACTTC. It codes for CASSLAGGGQGETQYF.

The chain links TRBV30 to TRBJ1-5; possibly TRBD1 for D (6 bases). The V gene's germline CDR1 is GTSNPN and CDR2 SVGIG (reference sequence). The CDR3 runs 15 residues. The V end was cut by 7 bases, the J end by 4 bases, with 20 bases between. The CDR3 DNA reads TGTGCCTACCTAACCCGGGGGGCAGGTAATCAGCCCCAGCATTTT. Its translation is CAYLTRGAGNQPQHF.

This clone was observed a few times. The chain has TRBV19 and TRBJ1-1; a weak D match, TRBD1 (6 bases). Deletions cut 6 bases from V and 1 base from J, with 24 bases between. The germline V gene encodes CDR1 LNHDA and CDR2 SQIVND (reference sequence). The CDR3 runs to 18 residues. Here the CDR3 reads CASSPSIRGGVRNTEAFF. In DNA, the CDR3 is TGTGCCAGTAGCCCCTCAATACGGGGGGGCGTGAGGAACACTGAAGCTTTCTTT.

The chain joins TRBV6-4 to TRBJ2-3, with TRBD2 as a possible D gene (5 bases). Germline values: CDR1 MRHNA, CDR2 SNTAGT. V dropped 6 bases and J dropped 3 bases, with 10 bases sitting between them. The CDR3 totals 13 residues. As DNA, the CDR3 is TGTGCCAGCAGAGAAAGCGGAACAGATACGCAGTATTTT. Translation gives CASRESGTDTQYF.

The chain uses TRBV27 and TRBJ2-1; 11 nucleotides align to TRBD2. V shed 3 bases, J shed 9 bases, and the junction held 10 bases outside the gene matches. This CDR3 has 16 amino acids. Per the germline V gene, CDR1 is MNHEY and CDR2 is SMNVEV (reference sequence). The CDR3, as DNA: TGTGCCAGCAGTTTCGCGGGACTAGCGGTTCAGCGTGAGCAGTTCTTC. Its protein is CASSFAGLAVQREQFF.

This clone came up a few times. One end of the junction is discordant with germline, which a read error may explain. The chain links TRBV7-7 to TRBJ2-2; 10 nucleotides line up with TRBD1. CDR1 is SSHAT and CDR2 is FNYEAQ in the germline V gene (reference sequence). The CDR3 length is 16 residues. CDR3 in amino acids: CASSQSGQGGSGELFF. CDR3 nucleotide sequence: TGTGCTAGCAGCCAAAGCGGACAGGGGGGCTCCGGGGAGCTGTTTTTT.

This clone was seen repeatedly, ten times or more. This chain connects TRBV10-3 to TRBJ2-1, with TRBD1 matching over 12 bases. Trimming cost V 2 bases and J 4 bases; bases outside gene matches: 6. This CDR3 has 17 amino acids. CDR1 ENHRY and CDR2 SYGVKD come from the germline V gene. The CDR3, as DNA: TGTGCCATCAGTGAGAGGGGGACAGGGGGCTCATACAATGAGCAGTTCTTC. Protein sequence: CAISERGTGGSYNEQFF.

This clone was seen a few times. This chain joins TRBV14 and TRBJ1-1; weak D call: TRBD1 (5 bases). CDR1 and CDR2 from the germline V gene are SGHDN and FVKESK. CDR3 length equals 15 residues. The V end was cut by 5 bases, the J end by 2 bases, with 15 bases between. CDR3 nucleotide sequence: TGTGCCAGCAGCGAGATAATGGGGGTAAACACTGAAGCTTTCTTT. It encodes CASSEIMGVNTEAFF.

This clone occurred a few times. V and J are TRBV14 and TRBJ2-5, with 8 bases fitting TRBD1. This CDR3 has 20 residues. After removal of 2 bases from V and 1 base from J, the junction contained 18 bases not matched to a gene. The germline V gene has CDR1 SGHDN and CDR2 FVKESK. CDR3 nucleotides: TGTGCCAGCAGCCAACAAGATGGTCCGGGACAGGTCAGGGTCCAAGAGACCCAGTACTTC. It specifies CASSQQDGPGQVRVQETQYF.

This clone was counted a few times. The rearrangement joins TRBV6-1 to TRBJ1-2; D unclear. The CDR3 is 15 amino acids. The V and J ends lost 3 bases and 5 bases respectively, with 16 bases between them. CDR1 is MNHNS and CDR2 is SASEGT in the germline V gene. CDR3 amino acids: CASSDRLGDLYGYTF. CDR3 DNA sequence: TGTGCCAGCAGTGATCGCCTGGGTGACTTATATGGCTACACCTTC.